This T cell receptor (beta chain) comes out of a study of T cell repertoires in cytomegalovirus infection. Study overall: Public TCR beta signatures indicated both CMV infection and matching HLA type.

Germline assignment: CDR1 MDHEN and CDR2 SYDVKM. This CDR3 is built from 13 residues. The V segment lost 9 bases and the J segment 5 bases; nucleotides outside the gene matches: 7. MiXCR was run by TCRdb on the reads, yielding one entry per CDR3 protein. This sample has approximately 750,000 distinct CDR3 sequences, with approximately 40% found just once. The chain uses TRBV28 and TRBJ2-1; 7 bases fit TRBD2. The sequenced material came from PBMCs. This clonotype originated in a human donor in good health (CMV status not recorded). Some clones in this sample may be carry-over from other donors' samples. CDR3 nucleotide sequence: TGTGCCAGTTGGAAGCGGGGCAACAATGAGCAGTTCTTC. This sequence encodes CASWKRGNNEQFF.